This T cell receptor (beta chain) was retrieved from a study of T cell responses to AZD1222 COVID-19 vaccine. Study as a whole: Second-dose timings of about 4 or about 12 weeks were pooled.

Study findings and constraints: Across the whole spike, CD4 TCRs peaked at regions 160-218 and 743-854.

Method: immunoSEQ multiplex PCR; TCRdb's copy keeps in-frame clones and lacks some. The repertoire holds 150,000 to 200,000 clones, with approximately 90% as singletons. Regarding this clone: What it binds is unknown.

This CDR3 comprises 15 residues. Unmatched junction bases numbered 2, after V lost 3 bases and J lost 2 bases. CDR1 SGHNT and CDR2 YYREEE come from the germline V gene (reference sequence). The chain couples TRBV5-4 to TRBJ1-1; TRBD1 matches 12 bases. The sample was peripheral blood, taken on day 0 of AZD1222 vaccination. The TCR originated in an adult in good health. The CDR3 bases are TGTGCCAGCAGCTCTGGGACAGGGGGCAACACTGAAGCTTTCTTT. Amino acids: CASSSGTGGNTEAFF.